The 32 T cell receptor beta chains listed next were all sequenced from one sample in a study of blood T cells in healthy people across ages. Primed by a sample-barcoded 5' primer and a J-beta primer mix, a second PCR proceeded for 7 to 11 cycles. Each CDR3 protein gets one entry after TCRdb re-called the 5' RACE reads with MiXCR. This table holds about 1,600,000 distinct CDR3 sequences, roughly 45% found once. Sequenced sample: blood. The receptors were gathered from a woman between 18 and 30 years old in good health.

The chain couples TRBV11-2 to TRBJ1-4; TRBD1 is a possible D gene (5 bases). The V end was cut by 3 bases, the J end by 5 bases, with 10 bases between. Germline loops: CDR1 SGHAT, CDR2 FQNNGV. CDR3 length: 14 amino acids. CDR3: CASSLGGVNEKLFF. CDR3 coding DNA: TGTGCCAGCAGCTTGGGAGGGGTAAATGAAAAACTGTTTTTT.

This clonotype occurred many times. This CDR3 reads CASTETGLQETQYF. CDR3 coding DNA: TGTGCCAGCACTGAGACAGGACTGCAAGAGACCCAGTACTTC. The genes are TRBV6-1 and TRBJ2-5; perhaps TRBD1 as D (6 bases). Per the germline V gene, CDR1 is MNHNS and CDR2 is SASEGT. Trimming took 7 bases from V and 2 from J, leaving 14 bases between them. This CDR3 has 14 amino acids.

The rearrangement links TRBV7-8 to TRBJ1-5; D not resolved. The CDR3 extends over 13 amino acids. V was clipped by 2 bases and J by 5 bases, with 7 bases between them. The germline gives CDR1 SGHVS, CDR2 FQNEAQ. CDR3 DNA: TGTGCCAGCAGCTTATTGTCCGATCAGCCCCAGCATTTT. Its protein is CASSLLSDQPQHF.

Points on this clonotype: Just one base apart from a much larger clone, this may be a read error. The chain has TRBV10-3 and TRBJ2-7; D remains ambiguous. Germline-derived CDR1 and CDR2 are ENHRY and SYGVKD. The length of the CDR3 is 12 residues. The CDR3 protein is CAIRESMTEQYF. CDR3 DNA: TGTGCCATCAGGGAGTCGATGACCGAGCAGTACTTC.

The chain employs TRBV7-9 and TRBJ1-1; no definite D call. The CDR3 has 14 amino acids. The germline V and J ends were trimmed by 4 bases and 1 base, with 10 bases remaining between them. Germline V gene lookup returns CDR1 SEHNR and CDR2 FQNEAQ (reference sequence). DNA of the CDR3: TGTGCCAGCAGCTCCCGGACGAGGAACACTGAAGCTTTCTTT. Its protein is CASSSRTRNTEAFF.

This clonotype was seen a handful of times. V gene TRBV14 combines with J gene TRBJ2-5; TRBD2 is a possible D gene (5 bases). This CDR3 has 12 residues. CDR1 is SGHDN, CDR2 FVKESK, per germline. V was trimmed by 0 bases and J by 13 bases, leaving 12 bases between them. The CDR3 here is CASSQELGSPYF. CDR3 bases: TGTGCCAGCAGCCAAGAGTTGGGGAGTCCGTACTTC.

CDR3 region: CASSFTGRKYDGYTF. In DNA, the CDR3 is TGCGCCAGCAGCTTTACAGGCCGGAAATATGATGGCTACACCTTC. The chain uses TRBV5-1 and TRBJ1-2; a possible D gene is TRBD1 (5 bases). V lost 2 bases to trimming and J lost 6 bases, with 17 bases between them. The germline V gene has CDR1 SGHRS and CDR2 YFSETQ. The CDR3 runs to 15 residues.

In this sample, this clonotype turned up a few times. The J gene is TRBJ2-5, the V gene TRBV20-1; D is possibly TRBD1 (5 bases). The CDR3 spans 13 residues. Per germline, CDR1 DFQATT and CDR2 SNEGSKA (reference sequence). V gave up 4 bases and J gave up 2 bases, with 11 bases separating them. The chain's CDR3 is CSATDTFQETQYF. CDR3 bases: TGCAGTGCTACGGACACCTTTCAAGAGACCCAGTACTTC.

Details on this clonotype: At one end, the junction sequence differs from germline, possibly due to a read error. The chain carries TRBV7-9 and TRBJ2-7; 9 bases match TRBD2. Germline assignment: CDR1 SEHNR and CDR2 FQNEAQ (reference sequence). This CDR3 spans 15 amino acids. The CDR3 DNA reads TGTGCCGGCAGCCGCGGGGGGGATTATGGATACGAGCAGTACTTC. Translating gives CAGSRGGDYGYEQYF.

The rearrangement links TRBV20-1 to TRBJ2-1; the D gene is possibly TRBD1 (6 bases). Germline CDR1 and CDR2: DFQATT and SNEGSKA (reference sequence). V was pared by 4 bases and J by 0 bases, with 13 bases between. The CDR3 contains 15 residues. CDR3 protein: CSAILQGPSYNEQFF. The CDR3 DNA sequence: TGCAGTGCTATCTTACAGGGCCCCTCCTACAATGAGCAGTTCTTC.

This clonotype was seen more than once but under ten times. V is TRBV11-2 and J is TRBJ1-2, with D possibly matching TRBD1 (5 bases). V was shortened by 4 bases and J by 8 bases, with 17 bases between the two germline ends. The V gene's germline CDR1 is SGHAT and CDR2 FQNNGV. There are 14 residues in the CDR3. The CDR3 nucleotides are TGTGCCAGCAGCTCGGGGTCGTCTTCAGGGGGCTACACCTTC. This sequence encodes CASSSGSSSGGYTF.

This sequence joins TRBV10-3 and TRBJ1-2, with D hard to call. The germline CDR1 and CDR2 sequences are ENHRY and SYGVKD. The CDR3 runs to 13 residues. The V end lost 7 bases, the J end lost 2 bases, and 11 bases lay between the germline ends. The CDR3 region is CAIKSQTNYGYTF. For the CDR3, the DNA is TGTGCCATCAAGAGTCAGACCAACTATGGCTACACCTTC.

J is TRBJ2-7 and V is TRBV14; the match to TRBD1 covers 7 bases. The CDR3 is 16 residues long. Germline V CDR1 and CDR2: SGHDN, FVKESK. The junction had 9 bases not matched to a gene; V was cut back by 1 base and J by 3 bases. The CDR3 here is CASSQGTRTGDYEQYF. The CDR3 DNA reads TGTGCCAGCAGCCAAGGTACCAGGACAGGAGACTACGAGCAGTACTTC. Full variable domain (remainder filled in from reference TRBV14 and TRBJ2-7): EAGVTQFPSHSVIEKGQTVTLRCDPISGHDNLYWYRRVMGKEIKFLLHFVKESKQDESGMPNNRFLAERTGGTYSTLKVQPAELEDSGVYFCASSQGTRTGDYEQYFGPGTRLTVT.

For this clonotype: This could be a read error, since a much larger clone is one nucleotide away. V usage is TRBV12-3 or TRBV12-4 and J usage is TRBJ1-4; 8 bases align to TRBD1. The CDR3 contains 13 residues. The CDR3 bases are TGTGCCAGCCTCCGGGACAGGAATGGAAAACTGTTTTTT. Its protein product is CASLRDRNGKLFF.

Notes on this clonotype: A read error may explain this, as a much larger clone is one base away. V and J are TRBV4-1 and TRBJ2-5; D remains unclear. The CDR3 runs 15 residues. Germline CDR1 reads MGHRA; CDR2 reads YSYEKL. Written as DNA, the CDR3 is TGCGCCAGCAACCAAAATGGGCTAGTTTGGGAGACCCAGTACTTC. Protein sequence: CASNQNGLVWETQYF.

This clonotype was seen a few times. One end of the junction varies from germline; a read error may be responsible. V usage is TRBV5-1 and J usage is TRBJ2-5; TRBD1 might be the D (6 bases). This CDR3 has 12 amino acids. The germline CDR1 and CDR2 sequences are SGHRS and YFSETQ. Here the CDR3 reads CASRLGQREQYF. The CDR3, as DNA: TGCGCCAGCAGGTTGGGACAAAGGGAGCAGTACTTC.

CDR3 in DNA: TGTGCCAGCAGTTACAGGGTACGTTTGGGAGATACGCAGTATTTT. Translated: CASSYRVRLGDTQYF. J is TRBJ2-3 and V is TRBV6-2 or TRBV6-3; D call uncertain. The length of the CDR3 is 15 residues. Germline CDR1 is MNHEY and CDR2 is SVGEGT. V lost 2 bases and J lost 5, with 14 bases in between.

The rearrangement joins TRBV6-1 to TRBJ2-7, with no clear D. The CDR3 is 15 amino acids. Trimming stripped 2 bases from V and 7 bases from J, with 18 bases between. Per germline, CDR1 MNHNS and CDR2 SASEGT. The CDR3 DNA follows: TGTGCCAGCAGTGAAATGGCGTCTCTCTACAATGAGCAGTACTTC. Its translation is CASSEMASLYNEQYF.

The rearrangement uses TRBV20-1 and TRBJ2-3; D remains unclear. This CDR3 has 12 amino acids. The germline gives CDR1 DFQATT, CDR2 SNEGSKA (reference sequence). V was clipped by 3 bases and J by 3 bases, with 7 bases between them. The CDR3 DNA sequence: TGCAGTGCTAGCCCCCAGACAGATACGCAGTATTTT. It is translated as CSASPQTDTQYF.

Notes on this clonotype: Relative to the germline gene, one junction end is altered; a read error may explain this. The gene calls are TRBV7-2 and TRBJ2-1, with TRBD2 as a possible D gene (5 bases). This CDR3 comprises 14 residues. CDR1 and CDR2 (germline): SGHTA, FQGNSA. The CDR3 coding sequence is TGTGTCAGCAGCGGCCATGCAGGAGTGGGTGAGCAGTTCTTC. It translates to CVSSGHAGVGEQFF.

The table lists this clonotype with a few counts. V usage is TRBV10-1 and J usage is TRBJ2-1; 13 bases fit TRBD2. Germline CDR1 and CDR2: WNHNN and SYGVQD (reference sequence). The CDR3 contains 15 residues. V shed 6 bases and J 10 bases; nucleotides not matched to a gene: 9. CDR3 bases: TGCGCCAGCAGCGCCGGGACTAGCGGGATAGACGAGCAGTTCTTC. It specifies CASSAGTSGIDEQFF.

The genes are TRBV10-3 and TRBJ2-3; D unclear. Germline values: CDR1 ENHRY, CDR2 SYGVKD. Between the trimmed V and J ends, which lost 2 bases and 1 base, there was a span of 13 bases. CDR3 length equals 16 residues. This CDR3 is CAISEGQRLGTDTQYF. The CDR3, as DNA: TGTGCCATCAGTGAGGGTCAGCGCCTAGGCACAGATACGCAGTATTTT.

Worth noting for this clonotype: This may arise from a read error, as a much more abundant clone is one base away. V is TRBV5-5 and J is TRBJ2-1, with D possibly TRBD2 on 6 matching bases. This CDR3 contains 14 residues. V lost 1 base and J lost 10, with 15 bases in between. Germline V CDR1 and CDR2: SGHKS, YYEKEE (reference sequence). CDR3 residues: CASSLRRVPYEQFF. CDR3 sequence (DNA): TGTGCCAGCAGCTTGCGGAGGGTACCCTACGAGCAGTTCTTC.

This clonotype was seen more than once but under ten times. The rearrangement links TRBV7-2 to TRBJ1-2; D is undetermined. V gave up 6 bases and J gave up 8 bases, with 16 bases separating them. There are 13 residues in the CDR3. Per the germline V gene, CDR1 is SGHTA and CDR2 is FQGNSA. The CDR3 sequence: CASRHDPQFGYTF. As DNA, the CDR3 is TGTGCCAGCAGACATGACCCACAGTTCGGCTACACCTTC.

The V gene is TRBV4-2, the J gene TRBJ2-1, with 9 bases aligning to TRBD2. The CDR3 runs 17 residues. In germline, CDR1 is LGHNA, CDR2 YNFKEQ. Losses at the gene ends were 0 bases for V and 6 bases for J; bases not matched to a gene: 9. CDR3 sequence reads: CASSQELGLAGSNEQFF. As DNA, the CDR3 is TGTGCCAGCAGCCAAGAGTTAGGGCTAGCGGGGAGCAATGAGCAGTTCTTC.

This clonotype was counted many times. The rearrangement joins TRBV10-3 to TRBJ1-2; D may be TRBD1 (5 bases). V shed 0 bases and J shed 5 bases, with 13 bases lying between them. CDR3 length: 15 amino acids. CDR1 is ENHRY, CDR2 SYGVKD, per germline. In DNA form, the CDR3 reads TGTGCCATCAGTGAGTCCTGGGACGGGCCTTATGGCTACACCTTC. This translates into CAISESWDGPYGYTF.

DNA for the CDR3: TGTGCTAGTGGTTTGGCCAGTCCCAGCTATGAGCAGTTCTTC. Protein sequence: CASGLASPSYEQFF. The chain joins TRBV12-5 to TRBJ2-1; D is uncertain. V was pared by 1 base and J by 8 bases, with 12 bases between. The CDR3 length is 14 residues. Germline assignment: CDR1 LGHNT and CDR2 FRNRAP.

DNA for the CDR3: TGCAGCGCCCGACTACAGGGAAACTCCTACGAGCAGTACTTC. This sequence encodes CSARLQGNSYEQYF. This rearrangement joins TRBV29-1 to TRBJ2-7; D possibly corresponds to TRBD1 (6 bases). Germline CDR1 reads SQVTM; CDR2 reads ANQGSEA. V was cut by 7 bases and J by 0 bases, with 16 bases left in between. The CDR3 has 14 residues.

The chain carries TRBV6-4 and TRBJ2-7, with D possibly being TRBD1 or TRBD2 (5 bases each). Per germline, CDR1 MRHNA and CDR2 SNTAGT. The CDR3 is made up of 16 amino acids. Trimming removed 5 bases at V and 3 bases at J, with 20 bases between. The CDR3: CASSKRSGLGVYEQYF. Written as DNA, the CDR3 is TGTGCCAGCAGTAAACGGTCGGGGCTCGGGGTCTACGAGCAGTACTTC.

V is TRBV29-1 and J is TRBJ1-2; no reliable D call. V was cut by 7 bases and J by 3 bases, with 12 bases left in between. The CDR3 extends over 12 amino acids. Germline CDR1 SQVTM, CDR2 ANQGSEA. CDR3 region: CSASPPHYGYTF. CDR3 in DNA: TGCAGCGCTAGTCCCCCGCACTATGGCTACACCTTC.

This clonotype was observed many times. The gene calls are TRBV7-9 and TRBJ2-3; tentative D call: TRBD2 (6 bases). CDR3 size: 14 residues. CDR1 is SEHNR, CDR2 FQNEAQ, per germline (reference sequence). Trimming stripped 4 bases from V and 2 bases from J, with 10 bases between. The DNA for the CDR3 is TGTGCCAGCAGCTCGGGGGTCTCCACAGATACGCAGTATTTT. As protein: CASSSGVSTDTQYF.

V gene TRBV11-2 combines with J gene TRBJ2-1; 8 bases fit TRBD2. Trimming removed 5 bases from V and 4 bases from J; junction bases left unmatched: 10. This CDR3 region has 16 residues. CDR1 SGHAT and CDR2 FQNNGV come from the germline V gene. CDR3: CASSPALAGPYNEQFF. The CDR3, as DNA: TGTGCCAGCAGCCCAGCCCTAGCGGGCCCGTACAATGAGCAGTTCTTC. The variable domain in full, completed from reference TRBV11-2 and TRBJ2-1, reads EAGVAQSPRYKIIEKRQSVAFWCNPISGHATLYWYQQILGQGPKLLIQFQNNGVVDDSQLPKDRFSAERLKGVDSTLKIQPAKLEDSAVYLCASSPALAGPYNEQFFGPGTRLTVL.